This T cell receptor (beta chain) comes out of a study of shared clonotypes between healthy human individuals. About the study: Per donor, CD8 memory used one plate, CD8 naive used two, CD4 memory used three and CD4 naive used three.

Per the study methods: Because ImmunoSEQ provided only junction sequences with no quality scores, the filtering differed. Profiled with immunoSEQ multiplex PCR; TCRdb holds only in-frame clones, not every one. From that table come the V and J calls and clone size; the DNA was used to work out D and trimming. This table has about 2.2 million clones, around 93% appearing once. With 5 bases removed from V and 0 bases from J, the gap between germline ends came to 17 bases. This CDR3 comprises 17 residues. Germline V lookup: CDR1 LNHDA, CDR2 SQIVND (reference sequence). As defined, naive CD8 cells were CD45RO-negative and positively selected for CCR7, with terminally differentiated effector memory CD45RA+ cells excluded.

What was sequenced was naive CD8+ T cells from PBMCs. This clonotype was obtained from a man aged 18 to 35 in good health. Some clones in this sample may be carry-over from other donors' samples. The V and J genes are TRBV19 and TRBJ2-4; unclear D gene. This CDR3 is CASSPVDQTLAKNIQYF. In DNA form, the CDR3 reads TGTGCCAGTAGTCCCGTTGACCAGACGCTAGCCAAAAACATTCAGTACTTC.